This T cell receptor beta chain was sequenced for a study of tumor-infiltrating lymphocytes in primary liver carcinoma. About the study: Each participant had primary liver carcinoma, and surgical resection was the treatment. Every sample contained roughly 3.5 to 8 million productive TCRbeta reads, and these numbers were similar from one tissue type to another. The study, taken as a whole, reports: Since sampling was bulk and unsorted, CD4+ and CD8+ repertoires were not compared.

Points on this clonotype: What it recognizes is unknown. A read error may account for a junction end that differs from germline.

In addition to blood RNA drawn from unsorted whole blood, germline DNA was extracted. At sampling, these chronic HBV carriers had received no treatment. The CDR3 is 15 amino acids. Germline V gene data show CDR1 as SGHAT and CDR2 as FQNNGV. Priming with a constant-region primer yielded TCR beta cDNA from about 480 ng total RNA. Amplification in three nested multiplex PCR rounds with slightly modified ARM-PCR gave rise to TCR beta libraries. With TRBV1-TRBV30 forward primers and a C-beta reverse primer, the first two PCR rounds were run for approximately 10 cycles each. TCRdb re-called the multiplex PCR reads through MiXCR, storing one row per CDR3 protein. The sample yields approximately 340,000 distinct CDR3 sequences, 65% seen once.

Specimen: peripheral blood. This sequence was found in a middle-aged man with primary liver carcinoma and hepatitis B virus infection. The chain uses TRBV11-2 and TRBJ2-1, with D possibly TRBD2 on 5 matching bases. Written as DNA, the CDR3 is TGTGCCAGCAGCTCCGGGATCGAATCCTACATTGAGCAGTTCTTC. Amino acids: CASSSGIESYIEQFF.